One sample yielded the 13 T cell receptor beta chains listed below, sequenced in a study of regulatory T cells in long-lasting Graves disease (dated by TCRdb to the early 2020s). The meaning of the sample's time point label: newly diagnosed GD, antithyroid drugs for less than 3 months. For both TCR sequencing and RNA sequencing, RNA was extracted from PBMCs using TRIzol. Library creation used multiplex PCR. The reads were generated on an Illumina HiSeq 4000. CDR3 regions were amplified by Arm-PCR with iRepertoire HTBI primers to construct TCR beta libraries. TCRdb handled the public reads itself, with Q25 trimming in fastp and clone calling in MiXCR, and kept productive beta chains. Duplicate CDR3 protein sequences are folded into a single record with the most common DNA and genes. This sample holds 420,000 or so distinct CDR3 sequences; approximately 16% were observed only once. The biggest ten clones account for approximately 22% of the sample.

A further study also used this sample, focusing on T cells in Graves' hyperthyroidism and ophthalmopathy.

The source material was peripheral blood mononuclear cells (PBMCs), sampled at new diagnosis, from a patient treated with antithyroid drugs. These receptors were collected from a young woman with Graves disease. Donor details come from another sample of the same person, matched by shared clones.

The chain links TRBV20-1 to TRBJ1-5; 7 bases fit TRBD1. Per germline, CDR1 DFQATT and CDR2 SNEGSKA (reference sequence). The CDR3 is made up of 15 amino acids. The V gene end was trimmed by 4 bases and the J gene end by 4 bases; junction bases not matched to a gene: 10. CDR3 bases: TGCAGTGCTATCCTCCCGGACAGGACAAATCAGCCCCAGCATTTT. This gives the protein CSAILPDRTNQPQHF.

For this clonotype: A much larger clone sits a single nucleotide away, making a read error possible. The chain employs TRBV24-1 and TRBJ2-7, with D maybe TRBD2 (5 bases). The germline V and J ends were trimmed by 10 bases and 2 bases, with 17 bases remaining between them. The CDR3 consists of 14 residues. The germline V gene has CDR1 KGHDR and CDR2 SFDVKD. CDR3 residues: CATTPARVAYEQYF. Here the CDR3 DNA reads TGTGCCACGACCCCCGCGAGGGTCGCCTACGAGCAGTACTTC.

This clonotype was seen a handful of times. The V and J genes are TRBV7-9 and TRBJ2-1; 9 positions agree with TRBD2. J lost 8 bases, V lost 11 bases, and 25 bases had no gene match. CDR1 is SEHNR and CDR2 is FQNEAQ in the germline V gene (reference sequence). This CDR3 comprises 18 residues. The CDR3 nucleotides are TGTGCCGCACGGGAGCTAGCGGGGCCTTTCGCGGATATCGATGAGCAGTTCTTC. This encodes CAARELAGPFADIDEQFF.

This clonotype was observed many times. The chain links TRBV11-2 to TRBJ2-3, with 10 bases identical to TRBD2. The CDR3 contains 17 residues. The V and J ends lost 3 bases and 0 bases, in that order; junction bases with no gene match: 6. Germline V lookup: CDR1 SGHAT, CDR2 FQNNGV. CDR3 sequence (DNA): TGTGCCAGCAGCTTCGTCACTAGCGGGACCAGCACAGATACGCAGTATTTT. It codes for CASSFVTSGTSTDTQYF. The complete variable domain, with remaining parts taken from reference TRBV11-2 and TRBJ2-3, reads EAGVAQSPRYKIIEKRQSVAFWCNPISGHATLYWYQQILGQGPKLLIQFQNNGVVDDSQLPKDRFSAERLKGVDSTLKIQPAKLEDSAVYLCASSFVTSGTSTDTQYFGPGTRLTVL.

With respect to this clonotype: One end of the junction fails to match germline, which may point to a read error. CDR3 bases: TGTGCCGGTAGTCCTCCGGCTAGCGGCCTCACAGATACGCAGTATTTT. Its protein is CAGSPPASGLTDTQYF. This chain joins TRBV19 and TRBJ2-3, with 7 nucleotides matching TRBD2. The CDR3 consists of 16 residues. In germline, CDR1 is LNHDA, CDR2 SQIVND (reference sequence).

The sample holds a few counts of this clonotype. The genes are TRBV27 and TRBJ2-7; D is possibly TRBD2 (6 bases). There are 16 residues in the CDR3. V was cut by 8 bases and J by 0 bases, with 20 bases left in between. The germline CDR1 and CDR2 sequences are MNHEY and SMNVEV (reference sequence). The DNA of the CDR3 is TGTGCCAGCTCCTCTCGGGGGAGGCCCCCCTCCTACGAGCAGTACTTC. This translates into CASSSRGRPPSYEQYF.

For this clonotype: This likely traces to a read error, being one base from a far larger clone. CDR3 sequence: CASSIRGSYSYNEQYF. CDR3 nucleotide sequence: TGTGCCAGCAGTATCAGGGGGTCTTACTCCTACAATGAGCAGTACTTC. The V gene is TRBV28, the J gene TRBJ2-7; 7 bases are shared with TRBD1. This CDR3 comprises 16 residues. With V trimmed by 5 bases and J by 7 bases, 17 bases remained unmatched. Germline loops: CDR1 MDHEN, CDR2 SYDVKM.

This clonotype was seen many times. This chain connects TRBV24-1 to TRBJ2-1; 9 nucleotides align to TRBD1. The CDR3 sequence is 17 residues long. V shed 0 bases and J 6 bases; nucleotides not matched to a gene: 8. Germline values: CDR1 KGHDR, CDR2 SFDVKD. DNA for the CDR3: TGTGCCACCAGTGATTTGGGGGCGGGACAGGGCCCCAATGAGCAGTTCTTC. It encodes CATSDLGAGQGPNEQFF.

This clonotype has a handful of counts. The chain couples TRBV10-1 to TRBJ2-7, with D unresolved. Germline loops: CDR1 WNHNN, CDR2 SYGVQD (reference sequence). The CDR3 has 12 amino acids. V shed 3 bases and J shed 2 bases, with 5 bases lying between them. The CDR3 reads CASSEGPYEQYF. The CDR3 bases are TGCGCCAGCAGTGAAGGACCCTACGAGCAGTACTTC.

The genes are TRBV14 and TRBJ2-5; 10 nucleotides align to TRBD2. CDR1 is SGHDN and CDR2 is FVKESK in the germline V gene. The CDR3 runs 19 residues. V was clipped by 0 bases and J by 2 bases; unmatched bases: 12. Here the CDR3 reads CASSQDEHRPSGRQETQYF. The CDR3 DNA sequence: TGTGCCAGCAGCCAAGATGAGCATCGTCCTAGCGGGAGACAAGAGACCCAGTACTTC.

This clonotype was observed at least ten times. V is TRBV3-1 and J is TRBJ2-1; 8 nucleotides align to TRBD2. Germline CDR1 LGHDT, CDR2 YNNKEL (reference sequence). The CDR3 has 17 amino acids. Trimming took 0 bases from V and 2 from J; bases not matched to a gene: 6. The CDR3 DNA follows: TGTGCCAGCAGCCAAGAGAGGAGCGGGGGCCCCTACAATGAGCAGTTCTTC. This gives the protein CASSQERSGGPYNEQFF.

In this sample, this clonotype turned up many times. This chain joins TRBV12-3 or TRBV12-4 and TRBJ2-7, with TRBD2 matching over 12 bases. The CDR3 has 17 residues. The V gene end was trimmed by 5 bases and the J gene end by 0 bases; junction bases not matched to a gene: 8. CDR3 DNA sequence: TGTGCCAGCAGTAAGAGGACTAGCGGGGCTAGCTCCTACGAGCAGTACTTC. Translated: CASSKRTSGASSYEQYF.

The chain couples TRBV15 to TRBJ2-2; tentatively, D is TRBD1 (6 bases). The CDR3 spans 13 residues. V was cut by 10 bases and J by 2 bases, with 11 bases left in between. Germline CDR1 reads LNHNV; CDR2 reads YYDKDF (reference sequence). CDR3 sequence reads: CASGQLNTGELFF. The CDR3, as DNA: TGTGCCAGCGGACAGCTAAACACCGGGGAGCTGTTTTTT.